Listed here are 14 T cell receptor beta chains from one sample, sequenced in a study of blood T cell repertoires in COVID-19. Sequencing used immunoSEQ multiplex PCR; TCRdb keeps in-frame clones, though not all of them. The sample includes some 100,000 clones, about 90% of them seen just once. The specimen was peripheral blood. The receptors stem from a human donor in a cohort sampled during active COVID-19.

V gene TRBV19 combines with J gene TRBJ2-3; a weak D match, TRBD2 (6 bases). Trimming removed 0 bases from V and 1 base from J, with 11 bases in between. The CDR3 spans 16 residues. Germline CDR1 reads LNHDA; CDR2 reads SQIVND (reference sequence). The CDR3 DNA follows: TGTGCCAGTAGTATAGATGGAGGGGAGGGCACAGATACGCAGTATTTT. Translated, it gives CASSIDGGEGTDTQYF.

This clone was seen a handful of times. The chain couples TRBV4-1 to TRBJ1-2; 7 bases align to TRBD1. The CDR3 extends over 14 amino acids. Germline assignment: CDR1 MGHRA and CDR2 YSYEKL. V dropped 2 bases and J dropped 3; count of bases not matched to a gene: 3. The CDR3 protein is CASSQQGVYYGYTF. DNA of the CDR3: TGCGCCAGCAGCCAACAGGGGGTATACTATGGCTACACCTTC.

The rearrangement links TRBV5-6 to TRBJ1-5; TRBD1 is a possible D gene (5 bases). Trimming shortened V by 1 base and J by 7 bases, and 21 bases separated the two germline ends. Germline CDR1 reads SGHDT; CDR2 reads YYEEEE. This CDR3 comprises 17 residues. CDR3: CASSLYWGGRGDQPQHF. CDR3 coding DNA: TGTGCCAGCAGCTTGTACTGGGGGGGACGTGGGGACCAGCCCCAGCATTTT.

V gene TRBV3-1 (or the pseudogene TRBV3-2) combines with J gene TRBJ2-1, with 10 bases identical to TRBD2. Trimming took 6 bases from V and 4 from J; bases not matched to a gene: 6. The germline gives CDR1 LGHDT, CDR2 YNNKEL (reference sequence). The CDR3 totals 15 residues. The CDR3 DNA reads as TGTGCCAGCAGTCAACGGACTAGCGGATACAATGAGCAGTTCTTC. This codes for CASSQRTSGYNEQFF.

The chain couples TRBV24-1 to TRBJ2-1, with a weak D call TRBD1 (5 bases). The germline CDR1 and CDR2 sequences are KGHDR and SFDVKD. The V gene lost 5 bases and the J gene lost 8 bases, with 15 bases spanning the gap. This CDR3 is 14 amino acids long. CDR3 nucleotide sequence: TGTGCCACCAGTGTAGGTCGGGTCAGGGATGAGCAGTTCTTC. It is translated as CATSVGRVRDEQFF.

The genes are TRBV10-3 and TRBJ2-7; 9 bases align to TRBD1. Trimming cost V 6 bases and J 2 bases; bases outside gene matches: 5. CDR1 and CDR2 (germline): ENHRY, SYGVKD. The CDR3 is 14 amino acids. CDR3 in DNA: TGTGCCATCAGAAGGACAGGGGCAGCCTACGAGCAGTACTTC. It encodes CAIRRTGAAYEQYF.

The chain couples TRBV5-1 to TRBJ1-1; perhaps TRBD1 as D (5 bases). This CDR3 spans 15 amino acids. Germline values: CDR1 SGHRS, CDR2 YFSETQ. Trimming stripped 0 bases from V and 3 bases from J, with 12 bases between. The CDR3 here is CASSLAPEGDTEAFF. Here the CDR3 DNA reads TGCGCCAGCAGCTTGGCCCCGGAAGGGGACACTGAAGCTTTCTTT.

The J gene is TRBJ1-2, the V gene TRBV27; D is ambiguous. Germline V gene lookup returns CDR1 MNHEY and CDR2 SMNVEV (reference sequence). Trimming took off 3 bases at V and 6 bases at J, with 11 bases between the two ends. The CDR3 consists of 13 residues. The CDR3, as DNA: TGTGCCAGCAGTTTCCGGCCACGGGATGGCTACACCTTC. It codes for CASSFRPRDGYTF.

V gene TRBV18 combines with J gene TRBJ1-2, with a tentative D call TRBD1 (6 bases). V was cut by 3 bases and J by 13 bases, with 12 bases left in between. The CDR3 spans 11 residues. In germline, CDR1 is KGHSH, CDR2 LQKENI. The CDR3 region is CASSPQGKCTF. CDR3 nucleotide sequence: TGTGCCAGCTCACCTCAGGGGAAGTGCACCTTC. The full variable domain, its missing parts supplied by reference TRBV18 and TRBJ1-2, is NAGVMQNPRHLVRRRGQEARLRCSPMKGHSHVYWYRQLPEEGLKFMVYLQKENIIDESGMPKERFSAEFPKEGPSILRIQQVVRGDSAAYFCASSPQGKCTFGSGTRLTVV.

This clone was seen more than once but under ten times. The rearrangement joins TRBV24-1 to TRBJ2-2; TRBD2 is a possible D gene (5 bases). The CDR3 loop spans 16 amino acids. V lost 1 base and J 3 bases, leaving 11 bases between the germline ends. Germline assignment: CDR1 KGHDR and CDR2 SFDVKD. CDR3 residues: CATSDLGARDTGELFF. The CDR3 bases are TGTGCCACCAGTGATTTAGGCGCGCGGGACACCGGGGAGCTGTTTTTT.

The chain is built from TRBV3-1 (or the pseudogene TRBV3-2) and TRBJ1-4; D call uncertain. The CDR3 covers 12 residues. The germline V and J ends were trimmed by 2 bases and 11 bases, with 9 bases remaining between them. CDR1 is LGHDT, CDR2 YNNKEL, per germline (reference sequence). The CDR3 DNA follows: TGTGCCAGCAGCCAACTAGACTCCAAACTGTTTTTT. It encodes CASSQLDSKLFF.

The CDR3 region has the DNA TGTGCTAGTGGTTTGACCTCAAGACACAGCTTTGGCTACACCTTC. Protein: CASGLTSRHSFGYTF. The rearrangement links TRBV12-5 to TRBJ1-2; D is unresolved. The CDR3 spans 15 residues. V was cut by 2 bases and J by 7 bases, with 17 bases left in between. Germline V CDR1 and CDR2: LGHNT, FRNRAP.

The V and J genes are TRBV27 and TRBJ2-3; TRBD1 might be the D (5 bases). There are 12 residues in the CDR3. Trimming cost V 8 bases and J 4 bases, with 10 bases left between them. Germline values: CDR1 MNHEY, CDR2 SMNVEV (reference sequence). CDR3 bases: TGTGCCAGCGGGGCTGTGGCAGATACGCAGTATTTT. This codes for CASGAVADTQYF.

This CDR3 is CASSSTRSLAVEQFF. CDR3 bases: TGTGCCAGCAGCTCAACAAGATCCCTAGCGGTTGAGCAGTTCTTC. V and J are TRBV7-3 and TRBJ2-1; TRBD2 aligns across 7 bases. The CDR3 totals 15 residues. CDR1 and CDR2 (germline): SGHTA, FQGTGA. Unmatched junction bases numbered 12, after V lost 4 bases and J lost 9 bases.